Each of the 3 T cell receptor beta chains below was sequenced from the same sample in a study of metastatic and nonmetastatic thyroid tumors. MiXCR re-clonotyped the PCR reads for TCRdb. The repertoire has about 93,000 clones, roughly 13% of them found once; the top ten carry 11%. None of the patients had undergone any treatment ahead of thyroid surgery. What was sequenced was blood. The receptor set was obtained from a female donor with papillary thyroid cancer or a benign thyroid nodule (not recorded which). Some clones in this sample may be carry-over from other donors' samples.

This clone has a handful of counts. With a much larger clone just one base away, this may be a read error. The chain recombines TRBV2 with TRBJ2-3; D may be TRBD2 (5 bases). Germline CDR1 reads SNHLY; CDR2 reads FYNNEI. This CDR3 comprises 13 residues. V shed 3 bases and J shed 2 bases, with 6 bases lying between them. The CDR3 DNA reads as TGTGCCAGCAGTGAGCGGGTCACAGATACGCAGTATTTT. It specifies CASSERVTDTQYF.

Ten or more counts support this clone. The chain combines TRBV10-3 with TRBJ2-1, with TRBD2 matching 8 bases. CDR1 ENHRY and CDR2 SYGVKD come from the germline V gene. This CDR3 region has 15 residues. V lost 0 bases, J lost 5 bases, and 3 bases stayed unmatched. The CDR3 DNA sequence: TGTGCCATCAGTGAGTCTAAACTAGCGGACAATGAGCAGTTCTTC. Residues: CAISESKLADNEQFF.

In its sample, this clone was seen many times. Other DNA sequences in this sample translate to the same CDR3. V and J are TRBV20-1 and TRBJ2-7, with TRBD1 matching 8 bases. V lost 0 bases to trimming and J lost 5 bases; unmatched junction nucleotides: 6. Germline CDR1 and CDR2: DFQATT and SNEGSKA (reference sequence). The length of the CDR3 is 14 residues. CDR3 in amino acids: CSARDVRGLNEQYF. CDR3 DNA: TGCAGTGCTAGAGATGTCAGGGGGCTAAACGAGCAGTACTTC.